These 18 T cell receptor beta chains share one sample of origin, sequenced in a study of T cell responses to AZD1222 COVID-19 vaccine. Profiling relied on immunoSEQ multiplex PCR, and the TCRdb table lists in-frame clones only, not all of them. Here the sample spans about 160,000 clones, roughly 90% being singletons. The sample here was peripheral blood, taken 28 days after the second AZD1222 dose. The receptor source for this set is an adult who received the AZD1222 COVID-19 vaccine.

The chain carries TRBV2 and TRBJ1-6; TRBD1 might be the D (5 bases). This CDR3 contains 16 residues. V was cut by 10 bases and J by 7 bases, with 23 bases left in between. Germline V CDR1 and CDR2: SNHLY, FYNNEI. CDR3 in DNA: TGTGCCACCTTAGGGGTGACAGATGGTAGGAATTCACCCCTCCACTTT. Amino acids: CATLGVTDGRNSPLHF. The variable domain in full, with the rest retrieved from reference TRBV2 and TRBJ1-6, is EPEVTQTPSHQVTQMGQEVILRCVPISNHLYFYWYRQILGQKVEFLVSFYNNEISEKSEIFDDQFSVERPDGSNFTLKIRSTKLEDSAMYFCATLGVTDGRNSPLHFGNGTRLTVT.

This rearrangement joins TRBV27 to TRBJ1-5; D unclear. Germline loops: CDR1 MNHEY, CDR2 SMNVEV (reference sequence). V was shortened by 5 bases and J by 4 bases, with 15 bases between the two germline ends. This CDR3 region has 15 residues. CDR3 sequence (DNA): TGTGCCAGCAGTACGATGGAGTCGCGAAATCAGCCCCAGCATTTT. Amino acids: CASSTMESRNQPQHF.

The V gene is TRBV5-4, the J gene TRBJ2-2, with D perhaps matching TRBD2 (5 bases). The ends were cut back, 0 bases at V and 7 bases at J, with 16 bases in the middle. CDR1 and CDR2 from the germline V gene are SGHNT and YYREEE (reference sequence). CDR3 length equals 16 residues. The CDR3 protein is CASSLGTHLEGGELFF. CDR3 coding DNA: TGTGCCAGCAGCTTGGGGACTCACCTCGAAGGCGGGGAGCTGTTTTTT.

The chain joins TRBV12-5 to TRBJ1-1; maybe TRBD1 (5 bases). The CDR3 has 14 amino acids. From germline, CDR1 is LGHNT and CDR2 FRNRAP. V lost 6 bases and J lost 5, with 16 bases in between. The CDR3 DNA follows: TGTGCTAGTGGATATACCGGGACGCGAACTGAAGCTTTCTTT. Its translation is CASGYTGTRTEAFF.

The CDR3 here is CATSDLRGRESNTGELFF. The CDR3 DNA follows: TGTGCCACCAGTGATTTGCGAGGCCGAGAATCGAACACCGGGGAGCTGTTTTTT. V is TRBV24-1 and J is TRBJ2-2; no firm D call. Germline CDR1 KGHDR, CDR2 SFDVKD. This CDR3 has 18 residues. Trimming removed 0 bases at V and 0 bases at J, with 13 bases between.

The chain links TRBV6-1 to TRBJ2-1; D possibly corresponds to TRBD2 (6 bases). Germline CDR1 is MNHNS and CDR2 is SASEGT. CDR3 length: 16 residues. Trimming cost V 4 bases and J 6 bases, with 19 bases left between them. As DNA, the CDR3 is TGTGCCAGCAGTGCCGTGACCCCGGCTAGCGCCAATGAGCAGTTCTTC. Protein product: CASSAVTPASANEQFF.

The genes are TRBV15 and TRBJ1-4, with unresolved D. Germline V CDR1 and CDR2: LNHNV, YYDKDF (reference sequence). This CDR3 comprises 15 residues. V was cut by 3 bases and J by 5 bases, with 13 bases left in between. The CDR3 DNA follows: TGTGCCACCAGCAGGGGGAGAGCCGGGAATGAAAAACTGTTTTTT. Translating it yields CATSRGRAGNEKLFF.

The chain carries TRBV7-9 and TRBJ1-1, with 11 nucleotides matching TRBD1. Germline V gene sequence: CDR1 SEHNR, CDR2 FQNEAQ (reference sequence). The CDR3 is made up of 14 amino acids. V lost 5 bases, J lost 7 bases, and 6 bases stayed unmatched. The chain's CDR3 is CASSIGQGANEAFF. In nucleotides, the CDR3 is TGTGCCAGCAGCATCGGACAGGGGGCGAATGAAGCTTTCTTT.

This chain connects TRBV12-3 or TRBV12-4 to TRBJ2-5, with unresolved D. This CDR3 comprises 13 residues. With 2 bases removed from V and 4 bases from J, the gap between germline ends came to 8 bases. In DNA, the CDR3 is TGTGCCAGCAGTTTAACACCTCTAGAGACCCAGTACTTC. It specifies CASSLTPLETQYF.

The chain carries TRBV7-9 and TRBJ2-1; 7 nucleotides match TRBD2. This CDR3 has 15 residues. V lost 1 base, J lost 2 bases, and 2 bases stayed unmatched. Per germline, CDR1 SEHNR and CDR2 FQNEAQ (reference sequence). CDR3 coding DNA: TGTGCCAGCAGCTTAGGACTAGCCGCCTACAATGAGCAGTTCTTC. Protein product: CASSLGLAAYNEQFF.

About this clone itself: At the DNA level, this CDR3 is encoded by other sequences in the same sample as well. This chain uses TRBV5-1 with TRBJ1-1; D gene unclear. The germline CDR1 and CDR2 sequences are SGHRS and YFSETQ. V lost 0 bases and J lost 5, with 8 bases in between. This CDR3 has 13 residues. CDR3 DNA sequence: TGCGCCAGCAGCTTGGCTGGGGAAACTGAAGCTTTCTTT. The encoded protein is CASSLAGETEAFF.

The chain recombines TRBV20-1 with TRBJ1-5, with no clear D. The CDR3 has 11 amino acids. Per germline, CDR1 DFQATT and CDR2 SNEGSKA (reference sequence). Between the trimmed V and J ends, which lost 6 bases and 7 bases, there was a span of 10 bases. DNA of the CDR3: TGCAGTGCCTCCGAAGGCCAGCCCCAGCATTTT. Its translation: CSASEGQPQHF.

The chain couples TRBV6-4 to TRBJ1-1, with 10 positions matching TRBD1. This CDR3 has 20 residues. The V and J ends lost 2 bases and 1 base, in that order; junction bases with no gene match: 16. In germline, CDR1 is MRHNA, CDR2 SNTAGT. CDR3 in amino acids: CASSDPWGQGQAQANTEAFF. The CDR3 DNA sequence: TGTGCCAGCAGTGACCCTTGGGGACAGGGGCAAGCACAAGCGAACACTGAAGCTTTCTTT.

The gene calls are TRBV18 and TRBJ2-5; TRBD2 aligns across 8 bases. This CDR3 region has 14 residues. V trimming: 3 bases; J trimming: 4 bases; junction bases outside the gene matches: 4. Germline V CDR1 and CDR2: KGHSH, LQKENI. CDR3 in DNA: TGTGCCAGCTCACCCGGAGCGGGAGTAGAGACCCAGTACTTC. Translating gives CASSPGAGVETQYF.

The V gene is TRBV19, the J gene TRBJ1-1; D is uncertain. CDR1 is LNHDA and CDR2 is SQIVND in the germline V gene (reference sequence). The CDR3 extends over 15 amino acids. The V end lost 3 bases, the J end lost 1 base, and 12 bases lay between the germline ends. The chain's CDR3 is CASSIAPVGNTEAFF. In nucleotides, the CDR3 is TGTGCCAGTAGTATCGCTCCGGTTGGGAACACTGAAGCTTTCTTT. The full variable domain, with the rest looked up from reference TRBV19 and TRBJ1-1, is DGGITQSPKYLFRKEGQNVTLSCEQNLNHDAMYWYRQDPGQGLRLIYYSQIVNDFQKGDIAEGYSVSREKKESFPLTVTSAQKNPTAFYLCASSIAPVGNTEAFFGQGTRLTVV.

This chain joins TRBV18 and TRBJ1-1, with a tentative D call TRBD1 (6 bases). Germline V gene lookup returns CDR1 KGHSH and CDR2 LQKENI. Trimming stripped 5 bases from V and 1 base from J, with 8 bases between. CDR3 size: 13 residues. CDR3 DNA: TGTGCCAGCTCAGGACAGAAGAACACTGAAGCTTTCTTT. This sequence encodes CASSGQKNTEAFF.

The table lists this clone with a count of one. V and J are TRBV2 and TRBJ1-4; a weak D match, TRBD1 (6 bases). CDR1 and CDR2 from the germline V gene are SNHLY and FYNNEI. V lost 6 bases and J lost 8, with 16 bases in between. The CDR3 contains 14 residues. CDR3 sequence reads: CASRFQGLGEKLFF. DNA of the CDR3: TGTGCCAGCAGGTTTCAGGGGCTTGGGGAAAAACTGTTTTTT.

The rearrangement joins TRBV6-1 to TRBJ2-2; D perhaps matches TRBD2 (5 bases). The CDR3 contains 16 residues. V lost 4 bases to trimming and J lost 1 base, with 13 bases between them. The V gene's germline CDR1 is MNHNS and CDR2 SASEGT. The chain's CDR3 is CASSALAAGNTGELFF. The CDR3 DNA reads TGTGCCAGCAGTGCACTTGCGGCGGGGAACACCGGGGAGCTGTTTTTT.